This T cell receptor (beta chain) was profiled in a study of cytomegalovirus exposure and HLA in healthy donors. As to this clone: What it binds is not known.

General observations from the study: Accurate HLA-A and HLA-B prediction from TCR beta sequences was reported for most subjects.

PCR used 60 Vbeta primers and 13 Jbeta primers. Generated by immunoSEQ multiplex PCR, the TCRdb table keeps only in-frame clones and is missing some. Among about 120,000 clones listed, more than 80% were seen once. CDR3 length: 12 residues. The germline CDR1 and CDR2 sequences are MNHEY and SMNVEV (reference sequence). With V trimmed by 6 bases and J by 7 bases, 3 bases remained unmatched. J is TRBJ2-7 and V is TRBV27, with TRBD2 matching over 10 bases. The receptor was derived from a man aged 35-49 years in good health and CMV-seronegative. The sequencing input was PBMCs. The DNA for the CDR3 is TGTGCCAGCAGCCAAGCGGGAGGGGAGCAGTACTTC. It encodes CASSQAGGEQYF.